This entry features one T cell receptor beta chain sequence. The target antigen is unknown. TCRdb used MiXCR to reprocess the reads, holding one entry per CDR3 protein. The sample yields about 37,000 distinct CDR3 sequences, less than 60% seen once. The sample is drawn from a study of T cell repertoires in cytomegalovirus infection. The clonotype was recovered from a human donor in good health (CMV status not recorded). Some clones in this sample may be carry-over from other donors' samples. The sample was CD8+ T cells from cultured PBMCs, taken from culture after CMV antigen stimulation.

Here the CDR3 DNA reads TGTGCCAGCAGCTTAGCCCCCGGCCGTGGGCAGTTCTTC. Protein product: CASSLAPGRGQFF. This chain links TRBV7-2 with TRBJ2-1; no clear D. The CDR3 runs 13 residues. From germline, CDR1 is SGHTA and CDR2 FQGNSA. Trimming left V 0 bases short and J 12 bases short, with 12 bases between.